This TCR beta chain is from a study of shared clonotypes between healthy human individuals. Turning to the study itself: The study used three CD4 naive, three CD4 memory, two CD8 naive and one CD8 memory plate per donor.

Germline V gene data show CDR1 as MNHNS and CDR2 as SASEGT. The CDR3 consists of 15 residues. V was clipped by 8 bases and J by 8 bases, with 22 bases between them. Some clones are missing from TCRdb's copy, which holds only in-frame ones; the method was immunoSEQ multiplex PCR. Altogether approximately 1,000,000 clones are present, about 72% being singletons, with the ten largest covering approximately 0.9%. The clonotype comes from a man aged 18-30 years in good health. Some clones in this sample may be carry-over from other donors' samples. The sample was memory CD4+ T cells from PBMCs. Subset meaning: CD45RA-negative fraction. This chain joins TRBV6-1 and TRBJ2-1; D remains ambiguous. CDR3: CASSYTPAIVDEQFF. As DNA, the CDR3 is TGTGCCAGCTCCTACACTCCCGCGATTGTCGATGAGCAGTTCTTC.